The 20 T cell receptor beta chains below come from one sample, sequenced in a study of shared clonotypes between healthy human individuals. Produced via immunoSEQ multiplex PCR; TCRdb's table is partial and in-frame only. The sample lists 190,000 or so clones, just under 95% occurring once. The specimen sequenced was naive CD4+ T cells sorted from blood. Sample subset: CD45RA+ positively selected. The receptors were gathered from a woman in her thirties in good health.

This rearrangement joins TRBV7-8 to TRBJ2-6; 10 bases fit TRBD1. Germline assignment: CDR1 SGHVS and CDR2 FQNEAQ. The junction had 7 bases not matched to a gene; V was cut back by 8 bases and J by 0 bases. The CDR3 loop spans 17 amino acids. The CDR3 is CASLKDRGFSGANVLTF. In DNA form, the CDR3 reads TGTGCCAGCTTAAAGGACAGGGGGTTCTCTGGGGCCAACGTCCTGACTTTC.

As DNA, the CDR3 is TGTGCCAGCAGGGGGACGACGAACACCGGGGAGCTGTTTTTT. Protein sequence: CASRGTTNTGELFF. V usage is TRBV6-5 and J usage is TRBJ2-2, with D perhaps matching TRBD1 or TRBD2 (5 bases each). Germline V gene data show CDR1 as MNHEY and CDR2 as SVGAGI. Between the trimmed V and J ends, which lost 6 bases and 0 bases, there was a span of 8 bases. The CDR3 loop spans 14 amino acids.

J is TRBJ1-2 and V is TRBV4-1; D unresolved. CDR1 and CDR2 (germline): MGHRA, YSYEKL. The CDR3 spans 13 residues. V lost 6 bases to trimming and J lost 8 bases, with 16 bases between them. CDR3 region: CASSMVTGDGYTF. As DNA, the CDR3 is TGCGCCAGCAGTATGGTTACGGGCGACGGCTACACCTTC.

The genes are TRBV4-1 and TRBJ2-7; 7 bases agree with TRBD2. Germline assignment: CDR1 MGHRA and CDR2 YSYEKL. The CDR3 is 17 amino acids. V gave up 0 bases and J gave up 0 bases; unmatched junction bases: 8. DNA of the CDR3: TGCGCCAGCAGCCAAGACAAATTAGGGACTACCTCCTACGAGCAGTACTTC. It translates to CASSQDKLGTTSYEQYF.

This chain joins TRBV29-1 and TRBJ2-7; D is unclear. CDR1 is SQVTM, CDR2 ANQGSEA, per germline. Trimming pared 6 bases from V and 0 bases from J, leaving 15 bases between. The CDR3 sequence is 14 residues long. CDR3 DNA: TGCAGCGTCGCCCGGGCGTTTAGCTCCTACGAGCAGTACTTC. As protein: CSVARAFSSYEQYF.

V gene TRBV11-2 combines with J gene TRBJ2-2; unclear D gene. Trimming left V 7 bases short and J 0 bases short, with 12 bases between. Germline loops: CDR1 SGHAT, CDR2 FQNNGV. The CDR3 totals 15 residues. The CDR3, as DNA: TGTGCCAGCACCATGCAGCTACCGAACACCGGGGAGCTGTTTTTT. This codes for CASTMQLPNTGELFF.

The chain links TRBV15 to TRBJ1-6; TRBD1 agrees at 7 bases. CDR1 and CDR2 (germline): LNHNV, YYDKDF (reference sequence). This CDR3 is 15 amino acids long. V was clipped by 0 bases and J by 6 bases; unmatched bases: 2. CDR3 sequence: CATSRENRGNSPLHF. The DNA of the CDR3 is TGTGCCACCAGCAGAGAAAACAGGGGTAATTCACCCCTCCACTTT.

This CDR3 is CASRPGTGVFSYEQYF. CDR3 coding DNA: TGCGCCAGCAGGCCCGGGACAGGGGTATTCTCCTACGAGCAGTACTTC. The chain joins TRBV5-1 to TRBJ2-7, with 10 bases identical to TRBD1. V trimming: 5 bases; J trimming: 0 bases; junction bases outside the gene matches: 8. Germline loops: CDR1 SGHRS, CDR2 YFSETQ. The CDR3 consists of 16 residues.

The chain's CDR3 is CASSDYSGSYEQYF. The CDR3 DNA follows: TGCGCCAGCAGTGACTACAGCGGCTCCTACGAGCAGTACTTC. The chain joins TRBV10-1 to TRBJ2-5; the D gene is possibly TRBD2 (5 bases). The J call may be in error: the DNA end matches TRBJ2-7 better. Germline V gene data show CDR1 as WNHNN and CDR2 as SYGVQD (reference sequence). The CDR3 has 14 amino acids.

The chain joins TRBV13 to TRBJ2-5; D uncertain. The better agreement between TRBJ2-7 and the DNA end casts doubt on the J call. CDR3 size: 14 residues. In germline, CDR1 is PRHDT, CDR2 FYEKMQ (reference sequence). CDR3 nucleotide sequence: TGTGCCAGCAGCTCAACTCTGGGGTTCTACGAGCAGTACTTC. It specifies CASSSTLGFYEQYF.

This rearrangement joins TRBV7-9 to TRBJ2-7; 12 nucleotides align to TRBD2. The CDR3 runs 15 residues. Germline V gives CDR1 SEHNR, CDR2 FQNEAQ (reference sequence). Trimming took 5 bases from V and 4 from J; bases not matched to a gene: 6. The CDR3 protein is CASSLRLAGAYEQYF. CDR3 sequence (DNA): TGTGCCAGCAGCCTCCGACTAGCGGGAGCATACGAGCAGTACTTC.

The rearrangement joins TRBV6-6 to TRBJ2-7; D perhaps matches TRBD1 (5 bases). This CDR3 spans 15 amino acids. Per germline, CDR1 MNHNY and CDR2 SVGAGI (reference sequence). V lost 0 bases and J lost 2, with 11 bases in between. Here the CDR3 DNA reads TGTGCCAGCAGTTACTCGTCGGACACGACCTACGAGCAGTACTTC. The encoded protein is CASSYSSDTTYEQYF.

The chain uses TRBV30 and TRBJ2-7; 14 positions agree with TRBD2. CDR1 GTSNPN and CDR2 SVGIG come from the germline V gene (reference sequence). V shed 1 base and J 5 bases; nucleotides not matched to a gene: 16. The CDR3 consists of 19 residues. The CDR3 loop reads CAWSAPVRTSGRKLNEQYF. The CDR3 DNA reads TGTGCCTGGAGTGCTCCGGTGAGGACTAGCGGGAGGAAGTTGAACGAGCAGTACTTC.

The chain joins TRBV25-1 to TRBJ2-2; no reliable D call. Germline values: CDR1 MGHDK, CDR2 SYGVNS. The V end lost 2 bases, the J end lost 1 base, and 2 bases lay between the germline ends. The CDR3 sequence is 13 residues long. The chain's CDR3 is CASSEQNTGELFF. The CDR3 DNA reads TGTGCCAGCAGTGAACAGAACACCGGGGAGCTGTTTTTT. The full variable domain, completed using reference TRBV25-1 and TRBJ2-2, is EADIYQTPRYLVIGTGKKITLECSQTMGHDKMYWYQQDPGMELHLIHYSYGVNSTEKGDLSSESTVSRIRTEHFPLTLESARPSHTSQYLCASSEQNTGELFFGEGSRLTVL.

The chain couples TRBV28 to TRBJ2-4; D gene uncertain. The CDR3 has 18 amino acids. Trimming left V 3 bases short and J 2 bases short, with 20 bases between. Per germline, CDR1 MDHEN and CDR2 SYDVKM. The DNA of the CDR3 is TGTGCCAGCAGTTTTTTTAGCTTCCCGAAGGATTCCAAAAACATTCAGTACTTC. As protein: CASSFFSFPKDSKNIQYF.

This rearrangement joins TRBV18 to TRBJ1-2, with unresolved D. This CDR3 spans 14 amino acids. The V end was cut by 3 bases, the J end by 5 bases, with 13 bases between. Germline V gives CDR1 KGHSH, CDR2 LQKENI. CDR3 amino acids: CASSPEEYEYGYTF. The CDR3 nucleotides are TGTGCCAGCTCACCGGAGGAATATGAATATGGCTACACCTTC.

V usage is TRBV15 and J usage is TRBJ1-5; 12 bases line up with TRBD1. V gave up 0 bases and J gave up 9 bases; unmatched junction bases: 9. CDR1 is LNHNV and CDR2 is YYDKDF in the germline V gene (reference sequence). The CDR3 is 17 amino acids. The CDR3 loop is CATSRDVGTGGISPQHF. The CDR3 bases are TGTGCCACCAGCAGAGATGTTGGGACAGGGGGCATTTCGCCCCAGCATTTT.

The chain is built from TRBV7-9 and TRBJ1-1; no clear D gene. The germline V gene encodes CDR1 SEHNR and CDR2 FQNEAQ (reference sequence). The CDR3 length is 14 residues. V lost 0 bases, J lost 0 bases, and 5 bases lay in between. DNA of the CDR3: TGTGCCAGCAGCTTAGCCAACATGAACACTGAAGCTTTCTTT. Protein product: CASSLANMNTEAFF.

The V and J genes are TRBV29-1 and TRBJ2-5; 10 bases line up with TRBD1. Per the germline V gene, CDR1 is SQVTM and CDR2 is ANQGSEA. V gave up 7 bases and J gave up 2 bases; unmatched junction bases: 7. CDR3 length equals 14 residues. CDR3 sequence reads: CSGGQGIGQETQYF. CDR3 nucleotides: TGCAGCGGGGGACAGGGGATTGGGCAAGAGACCCAGTACTTC.

This chain uses TRBV7-9 with TRBJ2-7; no firm D call. The V end was cut by 1 base, the J end by 0 bases, with 10 bases between. The length of the CDR3 is 15 residues. The V gene's germline CDR1 is SEHNR and CDR2 FQNEAQ (reference sequence). CDR3: CASSLVTVLSYEQYF. The DNA for the CDR3 is TGTGCCAGCAGCTTAGTCACGGTCCTCTCCTACGAGCAGTACTTC. Full variable domain (missing parts from reference TRBV7-9 and TRBJ2-7): DTGVSQNPRHKITKRGQNVTFRCDPISEHNRLYWYRQTLGQGPEFLTYFQNEAQLEKSRLLSDRFSAERPKGSFSTLEIQRTEQGDSAMYLCASSLVTVLSYEQYFGPGTRLTVT.